This T cell receptor (beta chain) was sequenced during a study of CD8 T cells in ankylosing spondylitis. The study, taken as a whole, reports: It was reported that disease-linked clones were significantly enriched in matched ankylosing spondylitis synovial fluid. Characteristic, it appeared, of ankylosing spondylitis blood was a TCR beta motif of fewer than 10 highly homologous variants. Several of the motif variants were reported before in synovial fluid and blood from reactive arthritis. Relatively rare in peripheral blood, disease-linked clones were also CD8+.

With regard to this clonotype: Its antigen is as yet unknown.

This CDR3 comprises 15 residues. V gave up 4 bases and J gave up 5 bases; unmatched junction bases: 9. Germline CDR1 SEHNR, CDR2 FQNEAQ (reference sequence). Quantitative 5'-RACE with molecular barcodes was used to make the TCR beta libraries. TCRdb passed the 5' RACE reads through MiXCR, listing each CDR3 protein once. This sample carries just under 550,000 distinct CDR3 sequences, roughly 12% of them seen once, and the ten largest clones take 6.8%. The sequenced sample consisted of blood, either unsorted or a sorted T cell fraction (not recorded which). The rearrangement uses TRBV7-9 and TRBJ1-2, with 8 bases identical to TRBD1. The origin of this receptor is a male donor with ankylosing spondylitis. CDR3 sequence reads: CASSSRTGIRYGYTF. The CDR3 nucleotides are TGTGCCAGCAGCTCCAGGACAGGGATTCGTTATGGCTACACCTTC.